The clone carrying this TCR beta chain was counted at least ten times. These data originate in a study of T cells in Graves' hyperthyroidism and ophthalmopathy. From RNA transcripts, TCR beta CDR3 regions were amplified. The primer set for the first-round RT-PCR of the TCR CDR3 was HTBI. TCRdb fed the multiplex PCR reads into MiXCR, producing one record per CDR3 protein. Of under 750,000 distinct CDR3 sequences in the sample, 15% to 20% were seen once. Sequences were obtained from blood. The sequence came from a woman aged 45-65 years with Graves' hyperthyroidism that later progressed to Graves' ophthalmopathy.

The CDR3 here is CSASPGGQATNEKLFF. The DNA of the CDR3 is TGCAGTGCTTCGCCCGGGGGACAGGCAACTAATGAAAAACTGTTTTTT. This chain links TRBV20-1 with TRBJ1-4; 8 positions match TRBD1. CDR1 DFQATT and CDR2 SNEGSKA come from the germline V gene (reference sequence). The CDR3 extends over 16 amino acids. V shed 5 bases and J 0 bases; nucleotides not matched to a gene: 8.